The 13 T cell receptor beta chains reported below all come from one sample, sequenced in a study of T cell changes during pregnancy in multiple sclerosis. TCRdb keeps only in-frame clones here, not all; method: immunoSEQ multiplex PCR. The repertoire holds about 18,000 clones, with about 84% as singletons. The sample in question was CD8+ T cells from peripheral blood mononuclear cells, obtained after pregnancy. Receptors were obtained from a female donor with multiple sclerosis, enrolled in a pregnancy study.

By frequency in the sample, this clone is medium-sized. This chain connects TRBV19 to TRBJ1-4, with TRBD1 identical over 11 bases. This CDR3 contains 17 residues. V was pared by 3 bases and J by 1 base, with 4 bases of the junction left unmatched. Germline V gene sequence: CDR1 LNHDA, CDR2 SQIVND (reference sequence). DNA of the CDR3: TGTGCCAGTAGTATCTCCGGGACAGGGGGAACTAATGAAAAACTGTTTTTT. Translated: CASSISGTGGTNEKLFF.

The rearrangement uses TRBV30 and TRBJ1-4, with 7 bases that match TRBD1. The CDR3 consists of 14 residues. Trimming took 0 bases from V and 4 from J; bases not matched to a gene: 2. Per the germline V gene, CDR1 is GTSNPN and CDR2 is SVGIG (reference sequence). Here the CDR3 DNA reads TGTGCCTGGAGTGTAGGGACAGATAATGAAAAACTGTTTTTT. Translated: CAWSVGTDNEKLFF.

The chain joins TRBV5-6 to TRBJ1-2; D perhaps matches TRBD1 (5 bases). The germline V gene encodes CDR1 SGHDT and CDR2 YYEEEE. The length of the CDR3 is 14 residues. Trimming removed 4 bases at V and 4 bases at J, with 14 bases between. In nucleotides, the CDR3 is TGTGCCAGCAGCCTCCTGACAGAAAGCTATGGCTACACCTTC. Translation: CASSLLTESYGYTF.

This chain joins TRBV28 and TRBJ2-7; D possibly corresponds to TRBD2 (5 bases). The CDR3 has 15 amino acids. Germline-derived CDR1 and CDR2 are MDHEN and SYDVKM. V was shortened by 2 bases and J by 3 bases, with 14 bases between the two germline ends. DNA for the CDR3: TGTGCCAGCAGTTTAAAGGTTTATGGGAGCTACGAGCAGTACTTC. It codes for CASSLKVYGSYEQYF. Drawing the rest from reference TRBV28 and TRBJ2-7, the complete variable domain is DVKVTQSSRYLVKRTGEKVFLECVQDMDHENMFWYRQDPGLGLRLIYFSYDVKMKEKGDIPEGYSVSREKKERFSLILESASTNQTSMYLCASSLKVYGSYEQYFGPGTRLTVT.

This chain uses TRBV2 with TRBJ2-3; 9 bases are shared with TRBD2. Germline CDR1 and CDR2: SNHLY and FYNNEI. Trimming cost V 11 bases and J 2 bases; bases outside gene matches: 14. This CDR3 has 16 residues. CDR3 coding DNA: TGTGCCCAACGGCCTAGGCTAGCGGGGTACACAGATACGCAGTATTTT. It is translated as CAQRPRLAGYTDTQYF.

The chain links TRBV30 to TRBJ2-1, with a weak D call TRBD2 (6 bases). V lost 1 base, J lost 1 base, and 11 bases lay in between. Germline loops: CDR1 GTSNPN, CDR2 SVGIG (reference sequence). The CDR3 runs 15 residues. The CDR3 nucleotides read TGTGCCTGGAGTGAGCGGGCGCTATCCTACAATGAGCAGTTCTTC. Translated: CAWSERALSYNEQFF.

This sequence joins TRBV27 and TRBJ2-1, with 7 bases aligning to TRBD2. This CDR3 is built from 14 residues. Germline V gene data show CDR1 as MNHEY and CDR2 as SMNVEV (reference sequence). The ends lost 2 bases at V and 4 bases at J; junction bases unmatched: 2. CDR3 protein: CASSLAGEYNEQFF. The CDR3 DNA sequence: TGTGCCAGCAGTTTAGCGGGGGAATACAATGAGCAGTTCTTC.

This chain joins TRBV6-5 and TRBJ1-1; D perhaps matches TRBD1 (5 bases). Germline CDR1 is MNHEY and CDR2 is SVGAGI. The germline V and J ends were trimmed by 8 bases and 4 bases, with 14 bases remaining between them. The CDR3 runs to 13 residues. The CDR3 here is CASWKGMGTEAFF. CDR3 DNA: TGTGCCAGCTGGAAGGGGATGGGCACTGAAGCTTTCTTT.

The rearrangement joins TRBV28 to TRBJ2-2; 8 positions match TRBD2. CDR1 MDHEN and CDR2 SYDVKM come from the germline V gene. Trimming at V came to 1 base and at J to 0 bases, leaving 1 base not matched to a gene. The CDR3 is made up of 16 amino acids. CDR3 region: CASSLLGLANTGELFF. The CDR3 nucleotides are TGTGCCAGCAGTTTATTGGGACTAGCGAACACCGGGGAGCTGTTTTTT.

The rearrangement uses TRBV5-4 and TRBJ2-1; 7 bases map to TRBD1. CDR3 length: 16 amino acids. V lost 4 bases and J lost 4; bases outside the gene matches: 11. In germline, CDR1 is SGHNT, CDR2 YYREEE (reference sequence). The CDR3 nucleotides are TGTGCCAGCAGCCTGGGGACGGGACAGAGTTACAATGAGCAGTTCTTC. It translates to CASSLGTGQSYNEQFF.

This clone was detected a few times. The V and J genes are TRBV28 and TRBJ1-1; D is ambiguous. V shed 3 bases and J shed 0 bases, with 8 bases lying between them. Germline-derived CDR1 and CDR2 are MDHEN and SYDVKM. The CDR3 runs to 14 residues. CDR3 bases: TGTGCCAGCAGTTTGAACACCTTGAACACTGAAGCTTTCTTT. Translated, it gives CASSLNTLNTEAFF.

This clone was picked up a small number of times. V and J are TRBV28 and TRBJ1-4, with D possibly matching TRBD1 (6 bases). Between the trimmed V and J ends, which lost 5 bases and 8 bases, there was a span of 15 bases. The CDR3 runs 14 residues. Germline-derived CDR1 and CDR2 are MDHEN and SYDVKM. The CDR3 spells CASSRTVNGEKLFF. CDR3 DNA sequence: TGTGCCAGCAGTAGGACAGTAAATGGCGAAAAACTGTTTTTT.

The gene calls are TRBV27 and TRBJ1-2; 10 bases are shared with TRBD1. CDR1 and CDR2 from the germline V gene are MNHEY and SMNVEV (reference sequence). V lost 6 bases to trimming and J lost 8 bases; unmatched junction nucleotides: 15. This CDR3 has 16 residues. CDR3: CASRLTGGEFVGGYTF. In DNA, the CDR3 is TGTGCCAGCAGACTGACAGGGGGCGAATTCGTTGGGGGCTACACCTTC.